This TCR beta chain is from a study of a mutant IDH1 vaccine in newly diagnosed glioma. Study at large: Vaccination was launched 4-6 weeks after radiotherapy alone, or with temozolomide cycles.

Losses at the gene ends were 10 bases for V and 9 bases for J; bases not matched to a gene: 8. This CDR3 is 12 amino acids long. Germline V gene lookup returns CDR1 MDHEN and CDR2 SYDVKM. Study-level results: With respect to changes in top peripheral T cell clonotypes, pseudoprogression seemed unrelated.

Time point meaning: week 11, during vaccination. Every single dose of the vaccine, 300 ug of mutant IDH1 20-mer peptide, came with topical imiquimod. This clone occurred once. Its antigen is unidentified. Repertoires were generated with immunoSEQ multiplex PCR, while TCRdb's copy carries only in-frame clones and drops some. The sample has under 150,000 clones, 90% seen once. Here the sequenced sample was PBMCs, taken from a glioma patient whose treatment included an IDH1 peptide vaccine. The chain carries TRBV28 and TRBJ1-4; 7 positions match TRBD1. The source of this sequence is a woman aged 45-65 years with glioma. The CDR3 loop is CATLDREKKLFF. Here the CDR3 DNA reads TGTGCCACCCTTGACAGGGAAAAAAAACTGTTTTTT.